This T cell receptor (beta chain) comes out of a study of CD8+CD57+ T cells in acquired aplastic anemia. V lost 8 bases and J lost 0, with 5 bases in between. The CDR3 runs 12 residues. Germline V CDR1 and CDR2: SNHLY, FYNNEI. Using genomic DNA as the template, TCR beta VDJ and CDR3 profiling was carried out. TCRdb redid the calling of the reads with MiXCR, one entry per CDR3 protein. Among 200,000 to 250,000 distinct CDR3 sequences listed, 34% were seen once. This clonotype has a count of ten or more. The chain has TRBV2 and TRBJ1-3; no clear D gene. The TCR sequence derives from a human donor in good health, serving as a control. Sequencing was carried out using sorted CD4+, CD8+, or CD8+CD57+ T cells (not recorded which) from PBMCs. Here the CDR3 DNA reads TGTGCCAGCTCGGTCTCTGGAAACACCATATATTTT. As protein: CASSVSGNTIYF.